This TCR beta chain came from a study of T cells and Merkel cell carcinoma outcomes. With respect to this clone: Its antigen remains unidentified.

Study-wide results and caveats: Repertoire plus T-cell density reportedly predicted Merkel cell carcinoma outcomes.

Sequenced by immunoSEQ multiplex PCR; TCRdb stores in-frame clones only, minus some. The repertoire holds about 15,000 clones, over 80% seen once, with 7.9% in the top ten. This CDR3 has 15 amino acids. CDR1 and CDR2 from the germline V gene are SGDLS and YYNGEE. V lost 0 bases, J lost 6 bases, and 5 bases stayed unmatched. This receptor was identified in a human donor with Merkel cell carcinoma. V and J are TRBV9 and TRBJ1-4; 7 positions agree with TRBD1. The sequenced sample was tumor tissue from Merkel cell carcinoma. The DNA for the CDR3 is TGTGCCAGCAGCGTAGCAGGGGGAACAGATGAAAAACTGTTTTTT. Its translation: CASSVAGGTDEKLFF.